Listed below are T cell receptor beta chains from one sample, sequenced in a study of technical replicates of blood from a few donors. The table came from immunoSEQ multiplex PCR; TCRdb's copy has only in-frame clones and leaves some out. There are about 81,000 clones in the sample; 75% to 90% occur only once, and roughly 4% lies in the top ten. Sequenced input: PBMCs. These TCRs come from a human donor in good health. Some clones in this sample may be carry-over from other donors' samples. Each CDR3 is given with its conserved first and last residue. D genes are given only for firm matches. For some rows the clone size is stated as once, few or many, or as a class when expanded; others skip it.

j_call v_call clone_size d_call cdr3_nt cdr3_aa
TRBJ1-6 TRBV6-5 . . TGTGCCAGCAGTCCCCCCACCAGGGGCAATTCACCCCTCCACTTT CASSPPTRGNSPLHF
TRBJ1-2 TRBV9 . TRBD1 TGTGCCAGCAGCGCAGGGGGGTTTAACTATGGCTACACCTTC CASSAGGFNYGYTF
TRBJ2-7 TRBV5-1 . TRBD1 TGCGCCAGCAGCTTCGGGGACAGGGTCTACGAGCAGTACTTC CASSFGDRVYEQYF
TRBJ2-3 TRBV6-6 once . TGTGCCAGCAGCAGTACCACAGATACGCAGTATTTT CASSSTTDTQYF
TRBJ1-1 TRBV4-3 . . TGCGCCAGCAGCCAAGGATGGCAGGAGAACACTGAAGCTTTCTTT CASSQGWQENTEAFF
TRBJ2-1 TRBV7-3 . TRBD2 TGTGCCAGCAGCTTAGTCGTGGGAGGGTACAATGAGCAGTTCTTC CASSLVVGGYNEQFF
TRBJ2-5 TRBV5-8 . . TGTGCCAGCAGCAACAGTGGAGGGACCCAGTACTTC CASSNSGGTQYF
TRBJ1-1 TRBV27 . . TGTGCCAGCAGTCCCAGTGGGGCTGGGACTGAAGCTTTCTTT CASSPSGAGTEAFF
TRBJ2-7 TRBV5-5 . TRBD2 TGTGCCAGCAGCTTGGGGCCACGGACTAGCGGGAGGGCTTCCTCCTACGAGCAGTACTTC CASSLGPRTSGRASSYEQYF
TRBJ1-5 TRBV15 . . TGTGCCACCAGCACCCCGGGGGAGGTTAAGCCCCAGCATTTT CATSTPGEVKPQHF
TRBJ2-1 TRBV30 . . TGTGCCTGGAGGAAGATGAGCGGCGGCTACAATGAGCAGTTCTTC CAWRKMSGGYNEQFF